This T cell receptor (beta chain) was observed in a study of blood T cell repertoires in COVID-19. Study information: Spain, Italy and the United States supplied samples that represented acute and convalescent COVID-19. PBMCs, B-cell-depleted T cells, or T cells provided the cDNA or gDNA that made up the material.

CDR3 length: 18 residues. J lost 5 bases, V lost 4 bases, and 10 bases had no gene match. Germline V CDR1 and CDR2: SGHRS, YFSETQ. As handled by the study authors: Reference gene primer amplification yielded estimated nucleated cell counts. The assay was immunoSEQ multiplex PCR, and TCRdb's table has in-frame clones only and misses some. V and J calls and clone size are given by that table; D and trimming were obtained from the DNA. The sample contains 400,000 to 500,000 clones, around 86% of which appear only once. The gene calls are TRBV5-1 and TRBJ2-1; 15 bases fit TRBD2. The source of this sequence is a woman in her thirties with active or convalescent COVID-19. Sequencing input: peripheral blood. CDR3 sequence: CASSGGTSGGNTDNEQFF. CDR3 DNA sequence: TGCGCCAGCAGCGGCGGGACTAGCGGGGGGAATACAGACAATGAGCAGTTCTTC.